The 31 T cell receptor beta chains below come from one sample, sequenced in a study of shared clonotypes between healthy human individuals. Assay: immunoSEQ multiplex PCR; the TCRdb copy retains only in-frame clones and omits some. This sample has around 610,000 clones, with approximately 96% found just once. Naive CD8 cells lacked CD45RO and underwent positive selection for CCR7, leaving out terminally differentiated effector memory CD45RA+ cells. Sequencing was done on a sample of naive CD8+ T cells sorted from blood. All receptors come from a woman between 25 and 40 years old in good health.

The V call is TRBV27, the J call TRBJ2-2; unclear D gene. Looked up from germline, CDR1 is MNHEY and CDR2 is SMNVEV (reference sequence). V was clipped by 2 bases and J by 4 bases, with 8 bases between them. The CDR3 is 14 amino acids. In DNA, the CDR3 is TGTGCCAGCAGTTTACGTGTAGTCACCGGGGAGCTGTTTTTT. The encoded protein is CASSLRVVTGELFF.

CDR3 in amino acids: CSARSGLTYEQYF. The DNA of the CDR3 is TGCAGCGCACGCTCGGGACTCACCTACGAGCAGTACTTC. The V and J genes are TRBV29-1 and TRBJ2-5; maybe TRBD2 (6 bases). The DNA end lines up better with TRBJ2-7; the J call may be wrong. Germline V gene lookup returns CDR1 SQVTM and CDR2 ANQGSEA. The CDR3 length is 13 residues.

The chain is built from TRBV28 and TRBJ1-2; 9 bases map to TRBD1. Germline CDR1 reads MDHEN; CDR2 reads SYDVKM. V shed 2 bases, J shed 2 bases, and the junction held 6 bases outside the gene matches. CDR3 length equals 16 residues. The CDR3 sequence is CASSLNYRGRNYGYTF. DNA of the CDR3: TGTGCCAGCAGTTTAAACTACAGGGGGCGAAACTATGGCTACACCTTC.

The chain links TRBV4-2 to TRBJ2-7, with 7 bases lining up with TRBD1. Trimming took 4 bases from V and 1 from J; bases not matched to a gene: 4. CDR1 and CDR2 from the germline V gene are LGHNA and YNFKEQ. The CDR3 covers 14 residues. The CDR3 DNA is TGTGCCAGCAGCCCGACAGGGAATTCCTACGAGCAGTACTTC. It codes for CASSPTGNSYEQYF.

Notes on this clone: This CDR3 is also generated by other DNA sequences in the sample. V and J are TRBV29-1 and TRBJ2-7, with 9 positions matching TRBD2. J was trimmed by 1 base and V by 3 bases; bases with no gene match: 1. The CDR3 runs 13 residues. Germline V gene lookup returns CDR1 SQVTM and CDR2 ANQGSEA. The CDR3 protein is CSVELAGSYEQYF. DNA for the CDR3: TGCAGCGTTGAGCTAGCGGGATCCTACGAGCAGTACTTC.

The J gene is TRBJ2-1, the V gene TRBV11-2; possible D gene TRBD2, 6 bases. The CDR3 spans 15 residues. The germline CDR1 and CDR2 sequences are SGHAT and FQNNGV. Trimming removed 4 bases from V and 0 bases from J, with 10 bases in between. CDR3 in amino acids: CASSSAGSSYNEQFF. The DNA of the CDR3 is TGTGCCAGCAGCTCCGCGGGATCCTCCTACAATGAGCAGTTCTTC.

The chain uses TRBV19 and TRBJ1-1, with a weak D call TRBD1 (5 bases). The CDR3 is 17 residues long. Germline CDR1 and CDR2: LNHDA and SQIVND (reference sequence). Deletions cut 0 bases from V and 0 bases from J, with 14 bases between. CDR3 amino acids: CASSIDREAGLNTEAFF. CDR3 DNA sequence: TGTGCCAGTAGTATAGATCGGGAGGCGGGGCTGAACACTGAAGCTTTCTTT.

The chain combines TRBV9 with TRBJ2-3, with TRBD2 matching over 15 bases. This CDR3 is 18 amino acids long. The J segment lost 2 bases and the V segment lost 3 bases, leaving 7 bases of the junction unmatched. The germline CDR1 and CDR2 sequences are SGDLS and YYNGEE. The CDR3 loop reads CASSAGLAGGPSTDTQYF. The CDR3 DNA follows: TGTGCCAGCAGCGCGGGACTAGCGGGAGGACCTTCCACAGATACGCAGTATTTT.

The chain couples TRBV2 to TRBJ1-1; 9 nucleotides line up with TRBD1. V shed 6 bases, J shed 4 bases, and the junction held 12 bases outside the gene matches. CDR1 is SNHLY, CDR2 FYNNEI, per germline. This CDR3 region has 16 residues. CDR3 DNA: TGTGCCAGCAGAGGCCGGGACAGGGCGCCCACCACTGAAGCTTTCTTT. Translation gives CASRGRDRAPTTEAFF.

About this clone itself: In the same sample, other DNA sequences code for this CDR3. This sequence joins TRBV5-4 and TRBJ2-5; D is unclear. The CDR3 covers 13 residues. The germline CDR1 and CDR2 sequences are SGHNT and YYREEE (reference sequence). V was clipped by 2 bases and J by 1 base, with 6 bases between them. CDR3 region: CASSLESQETQYF. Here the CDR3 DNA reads TGTGCCAGCAGCTTAGAAAGCCAAGAGACCCAGTACTTC. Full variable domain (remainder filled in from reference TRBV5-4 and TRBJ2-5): ETGVTQSPTHLIKTRGQQVTLRCSSQSGHNTVSWYQQALGQGPQFIFQYYREEENGRGNFPPRFSGLQFPNYSSELNVNALELDDSALYLCASSLESQETQYFGPGTRLLVL.

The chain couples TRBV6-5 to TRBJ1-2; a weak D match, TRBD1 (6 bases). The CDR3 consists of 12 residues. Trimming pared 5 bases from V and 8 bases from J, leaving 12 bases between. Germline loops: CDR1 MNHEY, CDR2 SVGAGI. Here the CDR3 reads CASSLTGKGYTF. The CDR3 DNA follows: TGTGCCAGCAGTCTTACAGGGAAGGGCTACACCTTC.

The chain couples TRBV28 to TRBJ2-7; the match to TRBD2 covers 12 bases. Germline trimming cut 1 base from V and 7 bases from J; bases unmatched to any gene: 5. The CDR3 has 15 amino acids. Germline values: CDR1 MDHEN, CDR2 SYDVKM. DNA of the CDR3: TGTGCCAGCAGTTTATTGACTAGCGGGAGAACAGAGCAGTACTTC. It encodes CASSLLTSGRTEQYF.

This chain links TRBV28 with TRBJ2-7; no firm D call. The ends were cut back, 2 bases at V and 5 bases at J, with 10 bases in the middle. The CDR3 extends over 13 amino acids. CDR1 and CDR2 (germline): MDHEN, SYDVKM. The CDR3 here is CASSLPAGDEQYF. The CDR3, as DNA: TGTGCCAGCAGTTTACCGGCTGGGGACGAGCAGTACTTC.

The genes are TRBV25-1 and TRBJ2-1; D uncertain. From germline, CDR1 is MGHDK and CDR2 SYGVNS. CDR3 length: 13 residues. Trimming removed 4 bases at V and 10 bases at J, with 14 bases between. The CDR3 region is CASSVLSKFEQFF. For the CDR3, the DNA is TGTGCCAGCAGTGTACTCTCCAAGTTCGAGCAGTTCTTC.

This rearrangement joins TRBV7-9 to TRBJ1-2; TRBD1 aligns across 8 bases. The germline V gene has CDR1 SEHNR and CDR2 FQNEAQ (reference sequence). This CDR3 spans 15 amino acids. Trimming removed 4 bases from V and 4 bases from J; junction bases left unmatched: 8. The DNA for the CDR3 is TGTGCCAGCAGCTATACAACAGGGGGTCCCTATGGCTACACCTTC. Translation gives CASSYTTGGPYGYTF.

In nucleotides, the CDR3 is TGTGCCAGCAGTGACAGGGCTACTCCTTTCTACGGGGAGCTGTTTTTT. Translating it yields CASSDRATPFYGELFF. This sequence joins TRBV2 and TRBJ2-2; TRBD1 is a possible D gene (5 bases). Germline V gives CDR1 SNHLY, CDR2 FYNNEI. CDR3 length equals 16 residues. V was pared by 3 bases and J by 7 bases, with 18 bases between.

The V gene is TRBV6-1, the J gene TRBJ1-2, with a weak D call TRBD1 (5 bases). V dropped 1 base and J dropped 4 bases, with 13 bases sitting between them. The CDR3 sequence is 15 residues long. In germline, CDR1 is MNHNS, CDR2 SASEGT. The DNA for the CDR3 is TGTGCCAGCAGTGAAGGTTTGTGGGGCGGCTATGGCTACACCTTC. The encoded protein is CASSEGLWGGYGYTF.

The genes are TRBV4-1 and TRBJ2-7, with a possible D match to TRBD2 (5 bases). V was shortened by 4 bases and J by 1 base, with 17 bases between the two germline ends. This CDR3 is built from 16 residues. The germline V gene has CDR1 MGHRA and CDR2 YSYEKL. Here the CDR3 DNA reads TGCGCCAGCAGCCCGTCCCCCTCAGCGGCGTCCTACGAGCAGTACTTC. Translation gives CASSPSPSAASYEQYF.

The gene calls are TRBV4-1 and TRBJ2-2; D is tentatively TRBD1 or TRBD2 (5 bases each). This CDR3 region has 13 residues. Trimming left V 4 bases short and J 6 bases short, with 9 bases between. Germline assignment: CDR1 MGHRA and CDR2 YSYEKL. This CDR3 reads CASSPRGSGELFF. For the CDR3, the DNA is TGCGCCAGCAGCCCCCGGGGCTCCGGGGAGCTGTTTTTT.

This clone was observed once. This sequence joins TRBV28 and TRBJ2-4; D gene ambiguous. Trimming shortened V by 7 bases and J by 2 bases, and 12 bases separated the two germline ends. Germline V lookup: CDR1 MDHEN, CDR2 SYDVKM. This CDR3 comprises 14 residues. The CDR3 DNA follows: TGTGCCAGCACGAGGTCTGTTCCCAAAAACATTCAGTACTTC. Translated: CASTRSVPKNIQYF.

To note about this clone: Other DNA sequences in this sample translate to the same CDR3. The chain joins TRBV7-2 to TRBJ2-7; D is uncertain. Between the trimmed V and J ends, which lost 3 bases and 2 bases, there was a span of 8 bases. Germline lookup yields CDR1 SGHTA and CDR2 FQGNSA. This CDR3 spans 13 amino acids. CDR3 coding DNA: TGTGCCAGCAGCTTCCTCGGTCCCTACGAGCAGTACTTC. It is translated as CASSFLGPYEQYF. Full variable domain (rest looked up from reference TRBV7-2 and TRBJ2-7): GAGVSQSPSNKVTEKGKDVELRCDPISGHTALYWYRQSLGQGLEFLIYFQGNSAPDKSGLPSDRFSAERTGGSVSTLTIQRTQQEDSAVYLCASSFLGPYEQYFGPGTRLTVT.

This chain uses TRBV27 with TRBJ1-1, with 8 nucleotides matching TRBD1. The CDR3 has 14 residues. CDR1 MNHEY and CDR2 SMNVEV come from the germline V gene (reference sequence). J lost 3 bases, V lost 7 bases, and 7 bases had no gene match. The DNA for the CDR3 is TGTGCCAGCACTTATACAGGGGGTGACACTGAAGCTTTCTTT. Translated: CASTYTGGDTEAFF.

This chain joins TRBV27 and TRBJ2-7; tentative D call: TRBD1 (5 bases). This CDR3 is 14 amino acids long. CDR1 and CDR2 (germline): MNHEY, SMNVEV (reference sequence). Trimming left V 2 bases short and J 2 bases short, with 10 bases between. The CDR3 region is CASSLIGQTYEQYF. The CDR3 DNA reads TGTGCCAGCAGTTTAATCGGACAAACCTACGAGCAGTACTTC.

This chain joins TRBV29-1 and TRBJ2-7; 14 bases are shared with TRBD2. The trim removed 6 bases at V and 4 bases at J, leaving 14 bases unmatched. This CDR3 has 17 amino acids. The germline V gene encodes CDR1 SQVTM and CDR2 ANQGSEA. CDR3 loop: CSVGSGGLAGEGYEQYF. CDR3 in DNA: TGCAGCGTGGGTTCCGGGGGACTAGCGGGAGAAGGGTACGAGCAGTACTTC.

DNA for the CDR3: TGTGCCAGCACCATTAGGAGGCTAGCGGGAGGTGGAGAGACCCAGTACTTC. This gives the protein CASTIRRLAGGGETQYF. The V and J genes are TRBV2 and TRBJ2-5; 11 positions match TRBD2. The CDR3 extends over 17 amino acids. Germline lookup yields CDR1 SNHLY and CDR2 FYNNEI. Germline trimming cut 7 bases from V and 4 bases from J; bases unmatched to any gene: 14. The variable domain in full, with the rest retrieved from reference TRBV2 and TRBJ2-5, is EPEVTQTPSHQVTQMGQEVILRCVPISNHLYFYWYRQILGQKVEFLVSFYNNEISEKSEIFDDQFSVERPDGSNFTLKIRSTKLEDSAMYFCASTIRRLAGGGETQYFGPGTRLLVL.

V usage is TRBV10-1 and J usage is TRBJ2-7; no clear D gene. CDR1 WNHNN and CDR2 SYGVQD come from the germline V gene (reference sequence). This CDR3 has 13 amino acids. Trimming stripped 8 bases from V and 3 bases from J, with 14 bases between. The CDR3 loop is CASPHLGNYEQYF. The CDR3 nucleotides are TGCGCCAGCCCGCACTTGGGGAACTACGAGCAGTACTTC.

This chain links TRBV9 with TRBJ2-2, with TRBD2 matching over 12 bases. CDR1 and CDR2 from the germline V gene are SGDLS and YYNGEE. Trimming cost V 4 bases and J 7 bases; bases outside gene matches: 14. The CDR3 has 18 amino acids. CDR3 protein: CASSPEGSSGRAVGELFF. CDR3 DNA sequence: TGTGCCAGCAGCCCAGAGGGCTCTAGCGGGAGGGCTGTCGGGGAGCTGTTTTTT.

The CDR3 nucleotides are TGTGCCAGCAGCGGCGGAAACGAGCAGTACTTC. Encoded protein: CASSGGNEQYF. This chain uses TRBV11-2 with TRBJ2-5, with D hard to call. The DNA end is a closer match to TRBJ2-7, so the J assignment may be wrong. CDR1 SGHAT and CDR2 FQNNGV come from the germline V gene. This CDR3 spans 11 amino acids.

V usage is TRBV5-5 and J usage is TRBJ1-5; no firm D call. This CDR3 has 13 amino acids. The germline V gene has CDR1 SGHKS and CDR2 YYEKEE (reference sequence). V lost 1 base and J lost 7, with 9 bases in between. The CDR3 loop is CASSLSRMQPQHF. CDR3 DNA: TGTGCCAGCAGCTTGTCACGGATGCAGCCCCAGCATTTT.

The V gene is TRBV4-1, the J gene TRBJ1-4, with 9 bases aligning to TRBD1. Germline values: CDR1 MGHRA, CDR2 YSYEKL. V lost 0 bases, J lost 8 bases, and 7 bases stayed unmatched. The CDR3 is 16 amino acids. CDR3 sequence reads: CASSQESGTGKEKLFF. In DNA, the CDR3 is TGCGCCAGCAGCCAAGAGTCGGGGACAGGGAAGGAAAAACTGTTTTTT.

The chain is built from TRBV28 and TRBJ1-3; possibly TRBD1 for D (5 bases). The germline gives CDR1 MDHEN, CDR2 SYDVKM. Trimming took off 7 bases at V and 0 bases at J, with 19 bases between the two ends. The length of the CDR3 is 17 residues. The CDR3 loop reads CASTAQGPFISGNTIYF. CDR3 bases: TGTGCCAGCACCGCCCAGGGACCTTTTATCTCTGGAAACACCATATATTTT.